The 30 T cell receptor beta chains presented below share a single source sample, sequenced in a study of blood T cell repertoires in COVID-19. Only in-frame clones appear in the TCRdb table, and some are missing; sequencing was by immunoSEQ multiplex PCR. The sample records under 20,000 clones, under 90% being singletons. Sample: peripheral blood. Source of these receptors: a human donor with active COVID-19. The donor label of this sample is uncertain.

The V gene is TRBV11-2, the J gene TRBJ2-7; weak D call: TRBD1 (5 bases). The CDR3 covers 15 residues. Germline-derived CDR1 and CDR2 are SGHAT and FQNNGV. Trimming took off 0 bases at V and 3 bases at J, with 12 bases between the two ends. This CDR3 reads CASSLDPQGFYEQYF. For the CDR3, the DNA is TGTGCCAGCAGCTTAGATCCCCAGGGATTCTACGAGCAGTACTTC.

In this sample, this clone turned up a few times. The chain is built from TRBV5-6 and TRBJ2-7; D possibly corresponds to TRBD2 (5 bases). CDR3 length equals 17 residues. Germline values: CDR1 SGHDT, CDR2 YYEEEE. Deletions cut 6 bases from V and 0 bases from J, with 22 bases between. For the CDR3, the DNA is TGTGCCAGCACCCTCCTCGTCACCAAGCGGCGCTCCTACGAGCAGTACTTC. As protein: CASTLLVTKRRSYEQYF.

With respect to this clone: This same CDR3 is encoded by further DNA sequences in the sample. The V gene is TRBV7-2, the J gene TRBJ2-2; TRBD2 aligns across 10 bases. Germline trimming cut 6 bases from V and 4 bases from J; bases unmatched to any gene: 2. The CDR3 contains 14 residues. Germline V CDR1 and CDR2: SGHTA, FQGNSA. CDR3 nucleotide sequence: TGTGCCAGCAGGGGACTAGCGAGCACCGGGGAGCTGTTTTTT. Its protein product is CASRGLASTGELFF. The full variable domain, completed using reference TRBV7-2 and TRBJ2-2, is GAGVSQSPSNKVTEKGKDVELRCDPISGHTALYWYRQSLGQGLEFLIYFQGNSAPDKSGLPSDRFSAERTGGSVSTLTIQRTQQEDSAVYLCASRGLASTGELFFGEGSRLTVL.

This chain uses TRBV28 with TRBJ1-1; a possible D gene is TRBD1 (5 bases). Trimming shortened V by 5 bases and J by 11 bases, and 24 bases separated the two germline ends. The length of the CDR3 is 15 residues. CDR1 and CDR2 from the germline V gene are MDHEN and SYDVKM. CDR3 DNA sequence: TGTGCCAGCAGTACCCTGGGGGGGGACGGGTTGCGGGCTTTCTTT. Protein: CASSTLGGDGLRAFF.

J is TRBJ2-3 and V is TRBV9, with D perhaps TRBD2 (6 bases). Germline CDR1 is SGDLS and CDR2 is YYNGEE. V shed 4 bases and J shed 1 base, with 16 bases lying between them. This CDR3 is built from 16 residues. Written as DNA, the CDR3 is TGTGCCAGCAGCTACGGGTCTGGCGGGGGCACAGATACGCAGTATTTT. This encodes CASSYGSGGGTDTQYF.

The chain recombines TRBV28 with TRBJ1-5, with 7 bases that match TRBD1. V shed 3 bases, J shed 0 bases, and the junction held 11 bases outside the gene matches. The CDR3 is 18 residues long. Germline lookup yields CDR1 MDHEN and CDR2 SYDVKM. CDR3 amino acids: CASSFGEGTEYSNQPQHF. The CDR3 nucleotides are TGTGCCAGCAGTTTCGGAGAAGGGACAGAGTATAGCAATCAGCCCCAGCATTTT.

This clone was counted between two and nine times. The V call is TRBV6-6, the J call TRBJ2-5, with TRBD2 matching 9 bases. CDR1 and CDR2 (germline): MNHNY, SVGAGI (reference sequence). The junction had 2 bases not matched to a gene; V was cut back by 2 bases and J by 4 bases. The CDR3 sequence is 14 residues long. The CDR3 DNA reads as TGTGCCAGCAGTTACGGACTAGCGTCAGAGACCCAGTACTTC. Encoded protein: CASSYGLASETQYF.

The chain is built from TRBV7-9 and TRBJ2-5; 9 positions agree with TRBD2. This CDR3 has 15 amino acids. Trimming took 2 bases from V and 4 from J; bases not matched to a gene: 5. CDR1 is SEHNR and CDR2 is FQNEAQ in the germline V gene (reference sequence). DNA of the CDR3: TGTGCCAGCAGCTTACTAGCGGGGACCGCAGAGACCCAGTACTTC. Translated: CASSLLAGTAETQYF.

The gene calls are TRBV6-1 and TRBJ2-2; 8 bases are shared with TRBD1. The CDR3 totals 15 residues. J lost 7 bases, V lost 3 bases, and 7 bases had no gene match. The V gene's germline CDR1 is MNHNS and CDR2 SASEGT. As DNA, the CDR3 is TGTGCCAGCAGTGACGGACAGGGAGCATACGGGGAGCTGTTTTTT. This gives the protein CASSDGQGAYGELFF.

This clone has just one count. This sequence joins TRBV10-3 and TRBJ1-2; possible D gene TRBD1, 6 bases. CDR3 length: 14 amino acids. Germline CDR1 is ENHRY and CDR2 is SYGVKD. Trimming left V 3 bases short and J 3 bases short, with 11 bases between. The CDR3: CAISETGKDYGYTF. As DNA, the CDR3 is TGTGCCATCAGTGAAACAGGGAAGGACTATGGCTACACCTTC.

This chain joins TRBV7-9 and TRBJ1-4; 8 nucleotides align to TRBD1. V shed 4 bases and J 3 bases; nucleotides not matched to a gene: 4. Per the germline V gene, CDR1 is SEHNR and CDR2 is FQNEAQ (reference sequence). The CDR3 sequence is 15 residues long. The CDR3 DNA reads TGTGCCAGCAGCTCTACAGGGGGGCCTAATGAAAAACTGTTTTTT. This translates into CASSSTGGPNEKLFF.

This sequence joins TRBV5-1 and TRBJ2-5; 8 bases are shared with TRBD1. The germline V gene encodes CDR1 SGHRS and CDR2 YFSETQ. The CDR3 consists of 14 residues. J was trimmed by 4 bases and V by 5 bases; bases with no gene match: 7. This CDR3 is CASRPAGGSETQYF. In nucleotides, the CDR3 is TGCGCCAGCAGACCGGCAGGGGGCTCAGAGACCCAGTACTTC.

V gene TRBV11-3 combines with J gene TRBJ1-1; possibly TRBD1 for D (6 bases). The CDR3 length is 13 residues. CDR1 is SGHNT, CDR2 YENEEA, per germline. Between the trimmed V and J ends, which lost 5 bases and 7 bases, there was a span of 14 bases. For the CDR3, the DNA is TGTGCCAGCAGCAGAGGAGGGGGGGGTGAAGCTTTCTTT. Translating gives CASSRGGGGEAFF. Full variable domain (outside the CDR3, taken from reference TRBV11-3 and TRBJ1-1): EAGVVQSPRYKIIEKKQPVAFWCNPISGHNTLYWYLQNLGQGPELLIRYENEEAVDDSQLPKDRFSAERLKGVDSTLKIQPAELGDSAVYLCASSRGGGGEAFFGQGTRLTVV.

This chain joins TRBV6-2 or TRBV6-3 and TRBJ1-2, with unresolved D. The germline V and J ends were trimmed by 5 bases and 4 bases, with 17 bases remaining between them. The CDR3 spans 15 residues. Germline V gene sequence: CDR1 MNHEY, CDR2 SVGEGT. The CDR3 here is CASSTLRSGLYGYTF. In DNA, the CDR3 is TGTGCCAGCAGTACACTTCGTAGCGGACTCTATGGCTACACCTTC.

The rearrangement links TRBV7-3 to TRBJ2-3; a weak D match, TRBD1 (5 bases). The V end lost 4 bases, the J end lost 6 bases, and 8 bases lay between the germline ends. CDR3 length: 12 residues. Germline V gene data show CDR1 as SGHTA and CDR2 as FQGTGA. DNA for the CDR3: TGTGCCAGCAGCTCCAAGGGGGATACGCAGTATTTT. Its protein product is CASSSKGDTQYF.

This clone is medium-sized within its sample. The V gene is TRBV19, the J gene TRBJ1-1; 8 bases agree with TRBD1. The CDR3 is made up of 14 amino acids. Germline values: CDR1 LNHDA, CDR2 SQIVND (reference sequence). Germline trimming cut 3 bases from V and 1 base from J; bases unmatched to any gene: 1. The CDR3 DNA is TGTGCCAGTAGTATGCAGGGGGCGAACACTGAAGCTTTCTTT. This codes for CASSMQGANTEAFF.

V is TRBV4-3 and J is TRBJ1-6, with D tentatively TRBD1 (5 bases). From germline, CDR1 is LGHNA and CDR2 YSLEER. Trimming took 8 bases from V and 8 from J, leaving 16 bases between them. The CDR3 loop spans 14 amino acids. CDR3 in amino acids: CASRQGNGDSPLHF. For the CDR3, the DNA is TGCGCCAGCCGGCAGGGTAATGGAGATTCACCCCTCCACTTT.

This chain joins TRBV6-5 and TRBJ1-1; perhaps TRBD1 as D (6 bases). The CDR3 is 15 residues long. V shed 6 bases and J shed 3 bases, with 17 bases lying between them. Germline-derived CDR1 and CDR2 are MNHEY and SVGAGI. CDR3 sequence reads: CASRPKGVIYTEAFF. The CDR3 nucleotides read TGTGCCAGCAGACCTAAGGGGGTAATTTACACTGAAGCTTTCTTT.

The chain employs TRBV18 and TRBJ2-1, with D possibly TRBD1 on 6 matching bases. The ends were cut back, 3 bases at V and 10 bases at J, with 16 bases in the middle. The CDR3 length is 14 residues. The germline CDR1 and CDR2 sequences are KGHSH and LQKENI. The CDR3 coding sequence is TGTGCCAGCTCACCGCCTAACTCCGGGACAGAGCAGTTCTTC. Translation: CASSPPNSGTEQFF.

This clone was detected a few times. This sequence joins TRBV6-6 and TRBJ2-5, with 9 bases fitting TRBD2. Germline-derived CDR1 and CDR2 are MNHNY and SVGAGI (reference sequence). Germline trimming cut 8 bases from V and 1 base from J; bases unmatched to any gene: 8. The CDR3 covers 15 residues. CDR3 coding DNA: TGTGCCAGCTGTCGTGAGCGGGGGGCCCAAGAGACCCAGTACTTC. Amino acids: CASCRERGAQETQYF.

The chain is built from TRBV6-2 or TRBV6-3 and TRBJ2-7, with 9 bases that match TRBD1. The J segment lost 1 base and the V segment lost 0 bases, leaving 4 bases of the junction unmatched. The CDR3 sequence is 16 residues long. Germline V gives CDR1 MNHEY, CDR2 SVGEGT. CDR3 sequence: CASSYSDRGTSYEQYF. The CDR3 coding sequence is TGTGCCAGCAGTTACTCAGACAGGGGGACATCCTACGAGCAGTACTTC.

By sample share, this clone is large. This CDR3 is also generated by other DNA sequences in the sample. This rearrangement joins TRBV19 to TRBJ1-5; TRBD1 aligns across 7 bases. Germline V gives CDR1 LNHDA, CDR2 SQIVND (reference sequence). The CDR3 spans 14 residues. J gave up 7 bases and V 4 bases, and 7 bases lay outside the gene matches. The CDR3: CASSRQGLGQPQHF. The CDR3 DNA sequence: TGTGCCAGTAGTAGACAGGGTCTGGGCCAGCCCCAGCATTTT. The full variable domain, its missing parts supplied by reference TRBV19 and TRBJ1-5, is DGGITQSPKYLFRKEGQNVTLSCEQNLNHDAMYWYRQDPGQGLRLIYYSQIVNDFQKGDIAEGYSVSREKKESFPLTVTSAQKNPTAFYLCASSRQGLGQPQHFGDGTRLSIL.

The chain combines TRBV12-3 or TRBV12-4 with TRBJ1-1; D is possibly TRBD1 (5 bases). The CDR3 is 13 residues long. V was clipped by 1 base and J by 4 bases, with 7 bases between them. The CDR3 DNA follows: TGTGCCAGCAGTTTAGGGGGGGGCACTGAAGCTTTCTTT. Translated, it gives CASSLGGGTEAFF.

V is TRBV19 and J is TRBJ1-2; 10 bases align to TRBD1. Trimming at V came to 4 bases and at J to 2 bases, leaving 1 base not matched to a gene. This CDR3 is 14 amino acids long. Germline CDR1 reads LNHDA; CDR2 reads SQIVND (reference sequence). In DNA form, the CDR3 reads TGTGCCAGTAGTACGGGACAGGGGAACTATGGCTACACCTTC. Encoded protein: CASSTGQGNYGYTF.

V usage is TRBV6-2 or TRBV6-3 and J usage is TRBJ2-3; weak D call: TRBD2 (5 bases). Looked up from germline, CDR1 is MNHEY and CDR2 is SVGEGT. Trimming stripped 6 bases from V and 0 bases from J, with 7 bases between. There are 13 residues in the CDR3. CDR3 region: CASSWESTDTQYF. As DNA, the CDR3 is TGTGCCAGCAGCTGGGAGAGCACAGATACGCAGTATTTT.

The CDR3 nucleotides read TGTGCCAGCAGCGCGCCTGGATGGACAGGTATCGATGAGCAGTTCTTC. It translates to CASSAPGWTGIDEQFF. The chain combines TRBV7-8 with TRBJ2-1; TRBD1 aligns across 7 bases. The CDR3 has 16 amino acids. Germline V gene data show CDR1 as SGHVS and CDR2 as FQNEAQ. With 5 bases clipped from V and 8 bases from J, the junction kept 15 bases outside the gene matches. The whole variable domain, filled in from reference TRBV7-8 and TRBJ2-1, reads GAGVSQSPRYKVAKRGQDVALRCDPISGHVSLFWYQQALGQGPEFLTYFQNEAQLDKSGLPSDRFFAERPEGSVSTLKIQRTQQEDSAVYLCASSAPGWTGIDEQFFGPGTRLTVL.

CDR3 amino acids: CASSFGDRGYEQYF. Here the CDR3 DNA reads TGTGCCAGCAGCTTCGGGGACAGGGGCTACGAGCAGTACTTC. V and J are TRBV11-1 and TRBJ2-7, with 10 bases fitting TRBD1. This CDR3 is 14 amino acids long. CDR1 SGHAT and CDR2 FQDESV come from the germline V gene (reference sequence). Germline trimming cut 3 bases from V and 3 bases from J; bases unmatched to any gene: 2. Full variable domain (rest looked up from reference TRBV11-1 and TRBJ2-7): EAEVAQSPRYKITEKSQAVAFWCDPISGHATLYWYRQILGQGPELLVQFQDESVVDDSQLPKDRFSAERLKGVDSTLKIQPAELGDSAMYLCASSFGDRGYEQYFGPGTRLTVT.

The chain uses TRBV7-9 and TRBJ2-7; 8 nucleotides align to TRBD1. This CDR3 has 13 residues. The V gene's germline CDR1 is SEHNR and CDR2 FQNEAQ (reference sequence). After removal of 3 bases from V and 6 bases from J, the junction contained 4 bases not matched to a gene. The CDR3 DNA follows: TGTGCCAGCAGCTTGACAGGGGTAGGCGAGCAGTACTTC. Protein: CASSLTGVGEQYF.

The V gene is TRBV6-4, the J gene TRBJ2-3, with 13 bases aligning to TRBD2. CDR3 length: 16 amino acids. Germline lookup yields CDR1 MRHNA and CDR2 SNTAGT. J lost 1 base, V lost 6 bases, and 4 bases had no gene match. The CDR3 DNA sequence: TGTGCCAGCAGCCAAACTAGCGGGGGGGGCACAGATACGCAGTATTTT. Protein product: CASSQTSGGGTDTQYF.

The rearrangement joins TRBV7-2 to TRBJ1-1, with D possibly being TRBD1 (6 bases). CDR3 length equals 15 residues. The germline CDR1 and CDR2 sequences are SGHTA and FQGNSA. Between the trimmed V and J ends, which lost 1 base and 0 bases, there was a span of 9 bases. The CDR3 bases are TGTGCCAGCAGCTTAGGAGACAGGATGAACACTGAAGCTTTCTTT. Its protein is CASSLGDRMNTEAFF.